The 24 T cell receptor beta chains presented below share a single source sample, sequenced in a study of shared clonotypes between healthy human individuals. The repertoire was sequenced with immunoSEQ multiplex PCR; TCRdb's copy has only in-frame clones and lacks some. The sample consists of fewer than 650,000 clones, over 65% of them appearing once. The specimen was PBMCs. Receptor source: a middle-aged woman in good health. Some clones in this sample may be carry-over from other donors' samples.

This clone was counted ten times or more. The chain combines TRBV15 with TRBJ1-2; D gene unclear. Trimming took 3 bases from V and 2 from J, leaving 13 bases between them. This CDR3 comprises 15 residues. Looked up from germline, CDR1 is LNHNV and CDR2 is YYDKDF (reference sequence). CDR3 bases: TGTGCCACCAGCAGCTTTTATTCAGCAAACTATGGCTACACCTTC. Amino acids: CATSSFYSANYGYTF.

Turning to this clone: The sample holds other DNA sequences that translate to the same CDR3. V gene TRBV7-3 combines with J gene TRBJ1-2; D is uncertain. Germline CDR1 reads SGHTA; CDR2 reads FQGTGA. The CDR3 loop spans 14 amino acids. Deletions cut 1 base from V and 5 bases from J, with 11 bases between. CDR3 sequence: CASSLNPGDYGYTF. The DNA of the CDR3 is TGTGCCAGCAGCTTAAACCCAGGAGATTATGGCTACACCTTC.

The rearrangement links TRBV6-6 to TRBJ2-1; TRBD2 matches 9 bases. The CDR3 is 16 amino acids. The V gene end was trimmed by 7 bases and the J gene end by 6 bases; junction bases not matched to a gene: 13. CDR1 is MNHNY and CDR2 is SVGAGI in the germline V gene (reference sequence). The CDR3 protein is CASIPGGLAGPNEQFF. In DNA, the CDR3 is TGTGCCAGCATTCCCGGGGGGCTAGCGGGACCCAATGAGCAGTTCTTC.

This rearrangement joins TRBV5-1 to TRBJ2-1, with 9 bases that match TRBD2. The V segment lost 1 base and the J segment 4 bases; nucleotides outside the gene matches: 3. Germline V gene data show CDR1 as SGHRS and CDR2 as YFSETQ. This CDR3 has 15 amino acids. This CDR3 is CASSLIAGVYNEQFF. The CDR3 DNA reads TGCGCCAGCAGCTTGATAGCGGGGGTATACAATGAGCAGTTCTTC.

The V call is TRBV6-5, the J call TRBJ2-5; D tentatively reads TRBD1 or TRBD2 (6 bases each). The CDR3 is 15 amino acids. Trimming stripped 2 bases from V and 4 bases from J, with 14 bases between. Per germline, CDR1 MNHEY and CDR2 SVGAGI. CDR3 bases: TGTGCCAGCAGTTACCAGCCCGGGGGCGGAGAGACCCAGTACTTC. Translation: CASSYQPGGGETQYF.

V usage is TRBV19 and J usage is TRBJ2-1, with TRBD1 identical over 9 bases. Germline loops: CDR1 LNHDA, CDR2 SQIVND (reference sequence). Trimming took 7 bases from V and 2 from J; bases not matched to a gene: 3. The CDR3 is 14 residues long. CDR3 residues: CASTRDRAYNEQFF. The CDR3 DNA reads TGTGCCAGTACCCGGGACAGGGCCTACAATGAGCAGTTCTTC.

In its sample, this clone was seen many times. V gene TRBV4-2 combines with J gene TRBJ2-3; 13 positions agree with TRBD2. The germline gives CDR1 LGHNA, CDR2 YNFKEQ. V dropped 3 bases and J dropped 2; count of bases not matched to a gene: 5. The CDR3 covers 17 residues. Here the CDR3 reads CASSQLTSGRATDTQYF. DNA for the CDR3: TGTGCCAGCAGCCAGCTAACTAGCGGGAGGGCCACAGATACGCAGTATTTT.

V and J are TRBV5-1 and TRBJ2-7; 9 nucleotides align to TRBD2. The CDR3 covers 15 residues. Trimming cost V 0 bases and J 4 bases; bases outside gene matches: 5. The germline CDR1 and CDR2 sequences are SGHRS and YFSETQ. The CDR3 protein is CASSLEAGGRYEQYF. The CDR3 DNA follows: TGCGCCAGCAGCTTGGAGGCGGGAGGGAGATACGAGCAGTACTTC.

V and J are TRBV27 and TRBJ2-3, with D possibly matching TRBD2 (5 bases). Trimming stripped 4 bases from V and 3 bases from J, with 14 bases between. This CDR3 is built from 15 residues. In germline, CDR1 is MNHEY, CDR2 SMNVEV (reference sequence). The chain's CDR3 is CASSSPGKRTDTQYF. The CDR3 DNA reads TGTGCCAGCAGTTCCCCTGGGAAGCGGACAGATACGCAGTATTTT.

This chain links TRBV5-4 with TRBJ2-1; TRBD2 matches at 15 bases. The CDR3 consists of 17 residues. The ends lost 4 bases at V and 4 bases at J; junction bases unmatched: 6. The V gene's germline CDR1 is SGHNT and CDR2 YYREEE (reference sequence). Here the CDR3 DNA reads TGTGCCAGCAGCGCCGGGACTAGCGGGAGGTTATACAATGAGCAGTTCTTC. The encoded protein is CASSAGTSGRLYNEQFF.

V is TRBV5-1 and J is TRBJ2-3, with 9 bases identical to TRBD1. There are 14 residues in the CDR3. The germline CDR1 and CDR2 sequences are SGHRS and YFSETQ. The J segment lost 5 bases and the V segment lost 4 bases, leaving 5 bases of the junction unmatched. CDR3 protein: CASSPDRGEDTQYF. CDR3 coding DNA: TGCGCCAGCAGCCCGGACAGGGGAGAAGATACGCAGTATTTT.

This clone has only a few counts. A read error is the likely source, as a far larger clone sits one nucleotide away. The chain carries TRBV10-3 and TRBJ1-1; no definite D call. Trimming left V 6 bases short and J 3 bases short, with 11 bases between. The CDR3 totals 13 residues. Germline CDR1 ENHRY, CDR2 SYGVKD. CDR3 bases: TGTGCCATCAGACTGTACGCGGACACTGAAGCTTTCTTT. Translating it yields CAIRLYADTEAFF.

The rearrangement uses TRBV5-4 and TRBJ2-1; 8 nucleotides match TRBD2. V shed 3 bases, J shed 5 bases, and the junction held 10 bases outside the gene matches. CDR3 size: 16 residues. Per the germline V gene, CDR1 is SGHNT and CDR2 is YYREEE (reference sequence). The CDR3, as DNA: TGTGCCAGCAGCTCCTCACCGGGACTAGTGAACAATGAGCAGTTCTTC. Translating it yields CASSSSPGLVNNEQFF. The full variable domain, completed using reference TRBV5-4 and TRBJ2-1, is ETGVTQSPTHLIKTRGQQVTLRCSSQSGHNTVSWYQQALGQGPQFIFQYYREEENGRGNFPPRFSGLQFPNYSSELNVNALELDDSALYLCASSSSPGLVNNEQFFGPGTRLTVL.

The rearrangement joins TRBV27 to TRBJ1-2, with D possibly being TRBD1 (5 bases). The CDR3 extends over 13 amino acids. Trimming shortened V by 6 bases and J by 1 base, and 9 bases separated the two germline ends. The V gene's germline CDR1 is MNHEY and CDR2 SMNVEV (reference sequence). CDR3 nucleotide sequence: TGTGCCAGCAGCCACGACAGTAACTATGGCTACACCTTC. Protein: CASSHDSNYGYTF.

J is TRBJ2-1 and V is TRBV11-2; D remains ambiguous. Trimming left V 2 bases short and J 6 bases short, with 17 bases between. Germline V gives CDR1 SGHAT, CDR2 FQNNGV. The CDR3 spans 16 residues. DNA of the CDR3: TGTGCCAGCAGCTTACTACGTGGGCTACCCACCAATGAGCAGTTCTTC. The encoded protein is CASSLLRGLPTNEQFF.

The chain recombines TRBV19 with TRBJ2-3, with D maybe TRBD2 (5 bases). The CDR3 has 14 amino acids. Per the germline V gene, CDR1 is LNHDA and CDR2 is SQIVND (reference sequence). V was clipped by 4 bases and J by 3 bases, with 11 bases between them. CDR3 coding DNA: TGTGCCAGTAGTAGAGGGTCCCCAACAGATACGCAGTATTTT. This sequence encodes CASSRGSPTDTQYF.

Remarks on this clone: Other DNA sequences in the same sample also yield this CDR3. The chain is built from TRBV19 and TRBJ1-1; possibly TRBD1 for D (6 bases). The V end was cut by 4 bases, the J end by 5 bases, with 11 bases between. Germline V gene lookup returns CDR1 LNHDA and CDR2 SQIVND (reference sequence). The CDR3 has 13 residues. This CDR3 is CASSTQGGTEAFF. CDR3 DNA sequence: TGTGCCAGTAGTACTCAAGGGGGGACTGAAGCTTTCTTT.

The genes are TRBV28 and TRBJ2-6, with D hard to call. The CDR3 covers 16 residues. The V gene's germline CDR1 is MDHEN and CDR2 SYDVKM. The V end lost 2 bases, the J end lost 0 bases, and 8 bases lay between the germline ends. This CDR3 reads CASSLGGISGANVLTF. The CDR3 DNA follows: TGTGCCAGCAGTTTAGGTGGGATCTCTGGGGCCAACGTCCTGACTTTC.

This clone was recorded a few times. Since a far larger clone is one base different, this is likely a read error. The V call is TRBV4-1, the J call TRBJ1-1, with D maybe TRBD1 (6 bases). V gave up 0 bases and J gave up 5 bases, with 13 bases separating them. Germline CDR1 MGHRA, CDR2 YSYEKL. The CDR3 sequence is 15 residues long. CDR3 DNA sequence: TGCGCCAGCAGCCAAGAAGGGCCGAGGGGGACTGAAGCTTTCTTT. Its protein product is CASSQEGPRGTEAFF.

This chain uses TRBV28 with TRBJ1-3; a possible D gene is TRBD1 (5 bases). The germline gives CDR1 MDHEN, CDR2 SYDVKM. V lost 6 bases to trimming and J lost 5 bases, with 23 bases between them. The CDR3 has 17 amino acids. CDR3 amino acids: CASRLRGVGVWRNTIYF. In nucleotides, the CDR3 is TGTGCCAGCAGGCTCCGGGGGGTAGGGGTCTGGAGAAACACCATATATTTT.

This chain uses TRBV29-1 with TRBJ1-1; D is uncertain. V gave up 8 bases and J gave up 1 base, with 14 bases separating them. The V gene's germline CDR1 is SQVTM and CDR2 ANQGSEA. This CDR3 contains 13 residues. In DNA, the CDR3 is TGCAGCATCCCTCGGAAGGAGAACACTGAAGCTTTCTTT. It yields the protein CSIPRKENTEAFF.

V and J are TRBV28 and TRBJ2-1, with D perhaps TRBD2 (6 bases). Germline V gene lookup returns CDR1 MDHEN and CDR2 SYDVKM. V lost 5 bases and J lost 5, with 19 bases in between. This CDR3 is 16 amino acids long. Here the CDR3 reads CASSPALARLDNEQFF. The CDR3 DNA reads TGTGCCAGCAGTCCCGCTCTAGCGAGACTGGACAATGAGCAGTTCTTC.

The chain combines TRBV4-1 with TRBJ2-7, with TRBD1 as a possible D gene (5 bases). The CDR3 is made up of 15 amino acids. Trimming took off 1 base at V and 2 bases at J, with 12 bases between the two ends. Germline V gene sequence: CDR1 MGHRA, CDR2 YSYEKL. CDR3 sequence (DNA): TGCGCCAGCAGCCAAGGGGCAGGGATCGCCTACGAGCAGTACTTC. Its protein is CASSQGAGIAYEQYF.

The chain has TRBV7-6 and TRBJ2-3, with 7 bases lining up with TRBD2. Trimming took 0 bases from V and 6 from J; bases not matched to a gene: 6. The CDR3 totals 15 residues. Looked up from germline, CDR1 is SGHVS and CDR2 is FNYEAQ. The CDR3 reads CASSLAGGPSDTQYF. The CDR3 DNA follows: TGTGCCAGCAGCTTAGCGGGAGGGCCGTCGGATACGCAGTATTTT.